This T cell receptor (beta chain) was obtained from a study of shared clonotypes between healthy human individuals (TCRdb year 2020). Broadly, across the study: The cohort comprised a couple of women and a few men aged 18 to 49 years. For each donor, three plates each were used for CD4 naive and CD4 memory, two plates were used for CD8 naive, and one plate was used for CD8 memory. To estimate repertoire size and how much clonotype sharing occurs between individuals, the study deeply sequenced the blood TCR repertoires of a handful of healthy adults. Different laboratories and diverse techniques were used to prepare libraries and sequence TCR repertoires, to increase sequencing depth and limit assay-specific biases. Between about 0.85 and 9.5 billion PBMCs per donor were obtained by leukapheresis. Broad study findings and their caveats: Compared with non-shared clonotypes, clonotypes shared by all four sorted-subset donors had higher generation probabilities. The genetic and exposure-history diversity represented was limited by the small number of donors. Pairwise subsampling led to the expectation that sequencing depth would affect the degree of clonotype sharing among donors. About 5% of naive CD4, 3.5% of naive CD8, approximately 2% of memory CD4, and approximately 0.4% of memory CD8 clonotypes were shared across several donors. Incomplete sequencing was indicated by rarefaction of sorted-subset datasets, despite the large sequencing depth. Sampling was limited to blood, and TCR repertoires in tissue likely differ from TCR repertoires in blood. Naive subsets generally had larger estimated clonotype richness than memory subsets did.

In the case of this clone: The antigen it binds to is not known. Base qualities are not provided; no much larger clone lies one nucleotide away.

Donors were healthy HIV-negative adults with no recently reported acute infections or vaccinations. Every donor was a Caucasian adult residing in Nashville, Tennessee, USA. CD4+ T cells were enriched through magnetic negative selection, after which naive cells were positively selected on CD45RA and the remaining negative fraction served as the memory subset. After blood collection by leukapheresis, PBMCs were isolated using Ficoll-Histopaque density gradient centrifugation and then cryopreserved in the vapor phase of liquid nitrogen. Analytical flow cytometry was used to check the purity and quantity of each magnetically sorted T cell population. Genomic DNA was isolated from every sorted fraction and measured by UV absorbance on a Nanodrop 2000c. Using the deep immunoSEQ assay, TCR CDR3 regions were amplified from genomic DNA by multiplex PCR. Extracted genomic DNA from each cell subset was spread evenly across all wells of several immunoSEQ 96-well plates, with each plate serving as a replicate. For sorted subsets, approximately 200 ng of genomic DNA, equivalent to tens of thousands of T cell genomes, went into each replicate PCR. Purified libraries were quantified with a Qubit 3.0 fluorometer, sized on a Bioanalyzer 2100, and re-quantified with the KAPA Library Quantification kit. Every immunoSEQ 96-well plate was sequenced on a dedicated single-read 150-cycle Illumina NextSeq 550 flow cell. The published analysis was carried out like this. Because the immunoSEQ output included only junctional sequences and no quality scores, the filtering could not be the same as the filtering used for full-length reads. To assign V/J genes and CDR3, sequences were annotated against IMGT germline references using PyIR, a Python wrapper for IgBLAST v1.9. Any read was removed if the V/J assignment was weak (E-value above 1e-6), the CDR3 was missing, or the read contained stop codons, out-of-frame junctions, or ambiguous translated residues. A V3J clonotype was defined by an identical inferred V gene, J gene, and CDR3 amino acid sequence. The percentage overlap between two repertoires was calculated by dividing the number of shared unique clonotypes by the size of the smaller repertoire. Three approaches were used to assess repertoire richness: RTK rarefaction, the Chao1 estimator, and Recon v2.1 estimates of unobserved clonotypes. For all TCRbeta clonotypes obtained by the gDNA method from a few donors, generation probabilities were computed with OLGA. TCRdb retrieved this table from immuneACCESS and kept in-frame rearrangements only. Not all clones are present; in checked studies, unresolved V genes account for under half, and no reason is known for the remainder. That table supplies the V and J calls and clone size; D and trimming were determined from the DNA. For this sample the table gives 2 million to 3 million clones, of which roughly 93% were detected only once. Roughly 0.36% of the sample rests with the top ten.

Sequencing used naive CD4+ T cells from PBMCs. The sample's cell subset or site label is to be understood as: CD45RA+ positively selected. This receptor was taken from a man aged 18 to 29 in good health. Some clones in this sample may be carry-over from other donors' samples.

The CDR3 corresponds to CASSQQGAGGYTF. The DNA sequence reads TGCGCCAGCAGTCAACAGGGGGCGGGCGGCTACACCTTC. This chain joins TRBV5-1 to TRBJ1-2; 9 bases in the junction line up with TRBD1. V is pruned by 5 bases and J by 8 bases, leaving 7 bases of the junction without a gene match. CDR1 SGHRS and CDR2 YFSETQ are derived from the germline V gene. The CDR3 measures 13 amino acids from cysteine to phenylalanine. Of the read, only the CDR3 DNA is kept; its 39 bases are in frame from base 1.